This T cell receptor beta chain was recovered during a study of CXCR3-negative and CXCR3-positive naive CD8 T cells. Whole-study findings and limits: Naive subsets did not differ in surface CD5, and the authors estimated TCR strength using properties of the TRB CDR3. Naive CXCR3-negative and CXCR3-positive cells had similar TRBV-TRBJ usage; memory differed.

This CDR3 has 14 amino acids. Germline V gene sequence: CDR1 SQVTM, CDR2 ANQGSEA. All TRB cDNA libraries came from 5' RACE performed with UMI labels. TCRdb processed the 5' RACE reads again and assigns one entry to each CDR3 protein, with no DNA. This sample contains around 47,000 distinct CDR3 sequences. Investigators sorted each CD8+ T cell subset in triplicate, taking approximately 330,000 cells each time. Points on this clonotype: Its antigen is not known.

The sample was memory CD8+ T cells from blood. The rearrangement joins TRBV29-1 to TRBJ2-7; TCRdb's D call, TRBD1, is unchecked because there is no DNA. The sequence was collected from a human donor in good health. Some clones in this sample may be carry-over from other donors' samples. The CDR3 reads CSVGGGDTSYEQYF.